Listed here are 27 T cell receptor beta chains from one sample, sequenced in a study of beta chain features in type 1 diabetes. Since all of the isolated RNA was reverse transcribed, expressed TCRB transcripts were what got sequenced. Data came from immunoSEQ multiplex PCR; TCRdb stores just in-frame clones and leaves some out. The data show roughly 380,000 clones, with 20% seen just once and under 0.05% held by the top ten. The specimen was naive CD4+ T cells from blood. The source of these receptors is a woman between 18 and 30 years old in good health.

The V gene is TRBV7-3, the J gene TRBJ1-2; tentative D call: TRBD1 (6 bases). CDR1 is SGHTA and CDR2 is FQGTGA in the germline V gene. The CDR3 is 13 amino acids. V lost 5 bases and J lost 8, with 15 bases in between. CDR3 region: CASSLRDIRGYTF. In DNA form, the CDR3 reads TGTGCCAGCAGCCTCCGGGACATAAGGGGCTACACCTTC.

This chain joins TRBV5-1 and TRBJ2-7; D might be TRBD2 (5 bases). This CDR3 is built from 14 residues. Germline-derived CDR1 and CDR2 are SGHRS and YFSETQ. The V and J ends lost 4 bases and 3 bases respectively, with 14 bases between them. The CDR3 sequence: CASSLNWENYEQYF. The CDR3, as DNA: TGCGCCAGCAGCCTCAACTGGGAGAACTACGAGCAGTACTTC. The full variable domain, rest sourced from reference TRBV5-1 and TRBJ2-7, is KAGVTQTPRYLIKTRGQQVTLSCSPISGHRSVSWYQQTPGQGLQFLFEYFSETQRNKGNFPGRFSGRQFSNSRSEMNVSTLELGDSALYLCASSLNWENYEQYFGPGTRLTVT.

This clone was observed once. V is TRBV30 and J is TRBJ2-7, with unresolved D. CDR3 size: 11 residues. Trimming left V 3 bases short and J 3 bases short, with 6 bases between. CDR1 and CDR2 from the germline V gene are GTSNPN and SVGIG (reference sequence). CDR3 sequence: CAWSGFYEQYF. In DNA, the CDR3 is TGTGCCTGGAGCGGGTTCTACGAGCAGTACTTC.

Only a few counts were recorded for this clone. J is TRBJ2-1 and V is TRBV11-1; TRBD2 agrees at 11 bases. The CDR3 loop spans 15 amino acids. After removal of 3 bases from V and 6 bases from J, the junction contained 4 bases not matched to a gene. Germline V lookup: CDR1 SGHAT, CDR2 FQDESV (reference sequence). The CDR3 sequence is CASSFSGRAINEQFF. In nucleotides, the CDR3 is TGTGCCAGCAGCTTTAGCGGGAGGGCCATCAATGAGCAGTTCTTC.

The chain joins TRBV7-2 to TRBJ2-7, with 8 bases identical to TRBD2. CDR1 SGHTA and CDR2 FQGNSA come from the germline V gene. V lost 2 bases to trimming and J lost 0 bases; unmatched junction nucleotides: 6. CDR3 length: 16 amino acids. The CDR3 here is CASSLITSGSSYEQYF. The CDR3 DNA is TGTGCCAGCAGCTTAATTACTAGCGGCAGCTCCTACGAGCAGTACTTC.

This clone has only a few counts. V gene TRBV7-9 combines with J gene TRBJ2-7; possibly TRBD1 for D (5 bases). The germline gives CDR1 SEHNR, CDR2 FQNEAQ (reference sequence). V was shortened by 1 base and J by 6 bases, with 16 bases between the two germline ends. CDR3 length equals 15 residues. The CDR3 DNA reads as TGTGCCAGCAGCTTAGAGGCAGGGAAATTTGGCGAGCAGTACTTC. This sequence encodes CASSLEAGKFGEQYF.

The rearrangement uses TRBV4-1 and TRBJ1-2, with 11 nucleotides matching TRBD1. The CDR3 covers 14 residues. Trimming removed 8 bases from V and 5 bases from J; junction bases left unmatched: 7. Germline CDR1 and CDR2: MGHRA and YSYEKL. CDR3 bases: TGCGCCAGCGGCACCGGACAGGGGGCGTATGGCTACACCTTC. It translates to CASGTGQGAYGYTF.

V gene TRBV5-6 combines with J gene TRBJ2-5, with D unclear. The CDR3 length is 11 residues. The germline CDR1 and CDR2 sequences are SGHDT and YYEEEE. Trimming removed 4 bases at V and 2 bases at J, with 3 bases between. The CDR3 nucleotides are TGTGCCAGCAGCCGTCAAGAGACCCAGTACTTC. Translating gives CASSRQETQYF. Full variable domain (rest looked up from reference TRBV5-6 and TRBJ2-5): DAGVTQSPTHLIKTRGQQVTLRCSPKSGHDTVSWYQQALGQGPQFIFQYYEEEERQRGNFPDRFSGHQFPNYSSELNVNALLLGDSALYLCASSRQETQYFGPGTRLLVL.

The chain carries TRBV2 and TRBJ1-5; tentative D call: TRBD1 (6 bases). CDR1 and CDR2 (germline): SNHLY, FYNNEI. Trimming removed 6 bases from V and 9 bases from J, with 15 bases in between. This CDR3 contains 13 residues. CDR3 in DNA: TGTGCCAGCAGCTTACAGGGAAGGGGGCCCCAGCATTTT. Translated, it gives CASSLQGRGPQHF.

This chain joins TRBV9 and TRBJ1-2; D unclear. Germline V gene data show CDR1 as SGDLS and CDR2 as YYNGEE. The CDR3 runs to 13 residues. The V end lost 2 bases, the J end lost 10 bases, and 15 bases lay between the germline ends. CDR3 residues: CASSVGPSSYYTF. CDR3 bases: TGTGCCAGCAGCGTCGGTCCATCTTCCTACTACACCTTC.

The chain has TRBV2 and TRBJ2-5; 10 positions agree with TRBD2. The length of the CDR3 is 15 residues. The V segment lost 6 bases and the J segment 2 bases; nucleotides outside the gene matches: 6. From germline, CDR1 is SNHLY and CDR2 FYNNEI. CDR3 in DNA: TGTGCCAGCAGGGGGCAACTAGCGGGGCAAGAGACCCAGTACTTC. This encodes CASRGQLAGQETQYF.

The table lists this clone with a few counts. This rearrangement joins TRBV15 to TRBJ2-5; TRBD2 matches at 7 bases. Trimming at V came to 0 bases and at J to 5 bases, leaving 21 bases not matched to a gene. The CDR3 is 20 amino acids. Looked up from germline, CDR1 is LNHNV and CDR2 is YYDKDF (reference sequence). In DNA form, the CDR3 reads TGTGCCACCAGCAGAGATATGGGATGGATGCAGCGGGGCCATAAGGAGACCCAGTACTTC. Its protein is CATSRDMGWMQRGHKETQYF.

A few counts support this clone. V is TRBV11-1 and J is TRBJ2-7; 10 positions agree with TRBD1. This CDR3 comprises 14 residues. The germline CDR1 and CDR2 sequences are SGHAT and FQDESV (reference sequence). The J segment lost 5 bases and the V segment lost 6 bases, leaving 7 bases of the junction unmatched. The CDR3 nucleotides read TGTGCCAGCAGATCCGGGACAGGGGTCAACGAGCAGTACTTC. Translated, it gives CASRSGTGVNEQYF.

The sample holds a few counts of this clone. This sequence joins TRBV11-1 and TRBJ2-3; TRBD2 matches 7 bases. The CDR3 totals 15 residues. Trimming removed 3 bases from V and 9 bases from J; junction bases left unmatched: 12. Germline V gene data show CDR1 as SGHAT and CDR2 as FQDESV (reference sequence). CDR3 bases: TGTGCCAGCAGCTTTCGAGCGGGGCTTTACTCCACGCAGTATTTT. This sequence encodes CASSFRAGLYSTQYF.

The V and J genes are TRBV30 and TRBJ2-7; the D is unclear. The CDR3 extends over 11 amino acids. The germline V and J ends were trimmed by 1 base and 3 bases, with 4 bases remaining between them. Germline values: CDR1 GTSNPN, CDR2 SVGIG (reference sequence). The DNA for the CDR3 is TGTGCCTGGAGTGGAGTCTACGAGCAGTACTTC. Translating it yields CAWSGVYEQYF.

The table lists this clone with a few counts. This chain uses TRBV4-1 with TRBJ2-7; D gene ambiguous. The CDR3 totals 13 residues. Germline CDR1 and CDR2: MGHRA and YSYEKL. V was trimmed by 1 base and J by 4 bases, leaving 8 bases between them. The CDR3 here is CASSQVAYYEQYF. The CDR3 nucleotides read TGCGCCAGCAGCCAAGTAGCCTATTACGAGCAGTACTTC.

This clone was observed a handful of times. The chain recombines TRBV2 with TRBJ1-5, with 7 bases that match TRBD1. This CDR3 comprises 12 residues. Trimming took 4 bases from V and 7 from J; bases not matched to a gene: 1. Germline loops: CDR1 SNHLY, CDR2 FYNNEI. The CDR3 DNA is TGTGCCAGCAGTGTCAGGGGGCAGCCCCAGCATTTT. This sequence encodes CASSVRGQPQHF. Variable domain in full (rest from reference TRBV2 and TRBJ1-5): EPEVTQTPSHQVTQMGQEVILRCVPISNHLYFYWYRQILGQKVEFLVSFYNNEISEKSEIFDDQFSVERPDGSNFTLKIRSTKLEDSAMYFCASSVRGQPQHFGDGTRLSIL.

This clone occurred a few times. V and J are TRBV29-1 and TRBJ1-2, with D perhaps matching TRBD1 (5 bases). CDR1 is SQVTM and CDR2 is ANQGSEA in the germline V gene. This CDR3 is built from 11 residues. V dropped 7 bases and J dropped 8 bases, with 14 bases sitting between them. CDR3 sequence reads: CSAVGQSGYTF. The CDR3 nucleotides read TGCAGCGCTGTAGGACAATCAGGCTACACCTTC.

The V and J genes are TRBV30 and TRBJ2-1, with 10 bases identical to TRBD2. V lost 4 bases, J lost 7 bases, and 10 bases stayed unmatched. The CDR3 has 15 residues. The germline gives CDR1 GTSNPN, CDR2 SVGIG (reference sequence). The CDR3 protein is CAWKIKGLAENEQFF. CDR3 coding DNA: TGTGCCTGGAAGATAAAAGGACTAGCGGAAAATGAGCAGTTCTTC.

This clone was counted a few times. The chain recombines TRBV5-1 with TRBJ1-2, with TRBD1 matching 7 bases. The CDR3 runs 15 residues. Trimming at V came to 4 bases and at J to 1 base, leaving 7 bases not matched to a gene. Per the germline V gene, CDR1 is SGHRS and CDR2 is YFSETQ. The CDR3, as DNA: TGCGCCAGCAGCCCTGGACAGGAGATTAACTATGGCTACACCTTC. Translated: CASSPGQEINYGYTF.

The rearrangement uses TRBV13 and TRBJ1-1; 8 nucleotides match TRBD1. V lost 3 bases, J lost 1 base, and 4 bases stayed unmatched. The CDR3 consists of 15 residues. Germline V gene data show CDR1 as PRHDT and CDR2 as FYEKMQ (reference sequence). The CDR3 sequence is CASSFRTGRNTEAFF. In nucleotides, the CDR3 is TGTGCCAGCAGCTTTCGGACAGGGAGGAACACTGAAGCTTTCTTT.

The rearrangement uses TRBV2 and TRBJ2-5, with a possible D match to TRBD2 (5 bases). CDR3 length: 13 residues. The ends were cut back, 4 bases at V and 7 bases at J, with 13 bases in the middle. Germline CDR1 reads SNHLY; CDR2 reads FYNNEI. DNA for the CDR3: TGTGCCAGCAGTGCCGAATGGAGCGGGACCCAGTACTTC. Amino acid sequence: CASSAEWSGTQYF.

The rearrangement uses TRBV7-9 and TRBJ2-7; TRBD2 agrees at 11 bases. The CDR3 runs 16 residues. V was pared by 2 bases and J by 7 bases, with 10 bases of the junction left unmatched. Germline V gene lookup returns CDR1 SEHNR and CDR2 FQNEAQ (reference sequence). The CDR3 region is CASSLPGTSGSLEQYF. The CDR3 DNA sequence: TGTGCCAGCAGCTTACCCGGGACTAGCGGTTCCCTGGAGCAGTACTTC.

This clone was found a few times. The CDR3 loop is CASSSTSASSYNEQFF. The DNA of the CDR3 is TGTGCCAGCAGTTCCACTAGCGCCAGCTCCTACAATGAGCAGTTCTTC. The rearrangement joins TRBV25-1 to TRBJ2-1, with TRBD2 identical over 7 bases. CDR3 length equals 16 residues. The germline V gene has CDR1 MGHDK and CDR2 SYGVNS. With V trimmed by 5 bases and J by 0 bases, 7 bases remained unmatched.

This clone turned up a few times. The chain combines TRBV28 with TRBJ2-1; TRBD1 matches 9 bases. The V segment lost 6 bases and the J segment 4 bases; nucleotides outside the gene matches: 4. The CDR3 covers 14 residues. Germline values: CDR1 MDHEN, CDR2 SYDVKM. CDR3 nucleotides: TGTGCCAGCAGCTACGGGACAGGGTACAATGAGCAGTTCTTC. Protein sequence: CASSYGTGYNEQFF.

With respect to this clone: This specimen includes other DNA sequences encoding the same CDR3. In nucleotides, the CDR3 is TGCGCCAGCAGCTTGGGCCAGGGGGTAGGTGAGCAGTACTTC. Translated, it gives CASSLGQGVGEQYF. The chain recombines TRBV5-1 with TRBJ2-7; TRBD1 aligns across 7 bases. The CDR3 runs to 14 residues. Germline CDR1 reads SGHRS; CDR2 reads YFSETQ. The junction had 7 bases not matched to a gene; V was cut back by 0 bases and J by 7 bases.

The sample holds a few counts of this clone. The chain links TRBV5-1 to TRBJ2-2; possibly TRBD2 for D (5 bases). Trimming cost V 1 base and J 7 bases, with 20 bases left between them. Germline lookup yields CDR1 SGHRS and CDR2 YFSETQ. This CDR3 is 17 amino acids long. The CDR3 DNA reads TGCGCCAGCAGCTTGTCTAGTGACTCCCGAGAGGGCGGGGAGCTGTTTTTT. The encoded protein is CASSLSSDSREGGELFF.